These 13 T cell receptor beta chains share one sample of origin, sequenced in a study of blood T cell repertoires in COVID-19. Sequencing used immunoSEQ multiplex PCR; TCRdb keeps in-frame clones, though not all of them. The sample records 300,000 or so clones, around 85% being singletons. Sequencing used PBMCs or T cells enriched from blood (not recorded which). The receptors stem from a middle-aged woman with acute COVID-19.

The chain uses TRBV2 and TRBJ2-6, with D maybe TRBD2 (5 bases). CDR3 length: 16 residues. Trimming stripped 7 bases from V and 1 base from J, with 14 bases between. Germline CDR1 is SNHLY and CDR2 is FYNNEI. As DNA, the CDR3 is TGTGCCAGCATCTCGGGAAAAGGTTCTGGGGCCAACGTCCTGACTTTC. Residues: CASISGKGSGANVLTF.

The chain links TRBV27 to TRBJ1-6, with 7 bases lining up with TRBD1. Germline lookup yields CDR1 MNHEY and CDR2 SMNVEV (reference sequence). V was clipped by 6 bases and J by 2 bases; unmatched bases: 13. This CDR3 contains 18 residues. CDR3 loop: CASSRAGGFETYNSPLHF. In DNA form, the CDR3 reads TGTGCCAGCAGCCGTGCAGGGGGGTTTGAAACCTATAATTCACCCCTCCACTTT.

The chain is built from TRBV3-1 (or the pseudogene TRBV3-2) and TRBJ1-5; D is possibly TRBD1 (5 bases). The CDR3 covers 14 residues. Per germline, CDR1 LGHDT and CDR2 YNNKEL (reference sequence). Trimming took 4 bases from V and 3 from J, leaving 10 bases between them. The CDR3, as DNA: TGTGCCAGCAGCCTTACAGGCCCCAATCAGCCCCAGCATTTT. This encodes CASSLTGPNQPQHF.

CDR3 in DNA: TGTGCCAGCAGTCCCGAGGGACAGGGCACAGATACGCAGTATTTT. Protein: CASSPEGQGTDTQYF. The chain joins TRBV6-2 or TRBV6-3 to TRBJ2-3; 8 bases line up with TRBD1. Germline V gene lookup returns CDR1 MNHEY and CDR2 SVGEGT. V dropped 5 bases and J dropped 1; count of bases not matched to a gene: 5. The CDR3 consists of 15 residues.

This chain links TRBV24-1 with TRBJ1-2, with D possibly TRBD1 on 6 matching bases. This CDR3 has 13 amino acids. Germline-derived CDR1 and CDR2 are KGHDR and SFDVKD. V gave up 2 bases and J gave up 7 bases, with 10 bases separating them. In nucleotides, the CDR3 is TGTGCCACCAGTGATTCTATCAGGGGTGGCTACACCTTC. Translation: CATSDSIRGGYTF.

The chain links TRBV6-5 to TRBJ1-1; D uncertain. Germline V gene data show CDR1 as MNHEY and CDR2 as SVGAGI. V was cut by 6 bases and J by 4 bases, with 12 bases left in between. CDR3 length equals 13 residues. The CDR3 is CASRYRGVTEAFF. The CDR3 nucleotides are TGTGCCAGCAGGTACCGCGGGGTCACTGAAGCTTTCTTT.

This rearrangement joins TRBV7-2 to TRBJ1-1; TRBD1 is a possible D gene (6 bases). In germline, CDR1 is SGHTA, CDR2 FQGNSA. This CDR3 spans 12 amino acids. Trimming pared 5 bases from V and 10 bases from J, leaving 14 bases between. CDR3 amino acids: CASSIRTDRAFF. DNA of the CDR3: TGTGCCAGCAGCATTAGGACAGATAGAGCTTTCTTT.

V is TRBV5-1 and J is TRBJ2-2, with 7 bases lining up with TRBD1. CDR1 and CDR2 (germline): SGHRS, YFSETQ. This CDR3 is built from 16 residues. The V and J ends lost 4 bases and 4 bases, in that order; junction bases with no gene match: 10. The CDR3 is CASSPTGVEVTGELFF. CDR3 coding DNA: TGCGCCAGCAGCCCCACAGGGGTAGAAGTCACCGGGGAGCTGTTTTTT.

In nucleotides, the CDR3 is TGCGCCAGCAGCCCGACCCCACCGGGACTGAGTAATGAAAAACTGTTTTTT. Translating gives CASSPTPPGLSNEKLFF. The chain is built from TRBV5-1 and TRBJ1-4, with D perhaps matching TRBD1 (5 bases). The germline gives CDR1 SGHRS, CDR2 YFSETQ. The CDR3 runs to 17 residues. V lost 4 bases to trimming and J lost 4 bases, with 20 bases between them.

This clone has only a few counts. DNA for the CDR3: TGTGCCAGCAGTTTGTCGAGCGGGAACCGCTACGAGCAGTACTTC. This codes for CASSLSSGNRYEQYF. The chain recombines TRBV27 with TRBJ2-7; 7 nucleotides line up with TRBD2. This CDR3 region has 15 residues. The trim removed 3 bases at V and 3 bases at J, leaving 8 bases unmatched. From germline, CDR1 is MNHEY and CDR2 SMNVEV (reference sequence).

This clone was seen a single time. This chain links TRBV6-2 or TRBV6-3 with TRBJ2-1; D not certain. Trimming shortened V by 1 base and J by 5 bases, and 6 bases separated the two germline ends. This CDR3 has 13 amino acids. The germline V gene encodes CDR1 MNHEY and CDR2 SVGEGT. The CDR3 region is CASSYWQNNEQFF. The CDR3 nucleotides are TGTGCCAGCAGTTACTGGCAGAACAATGAGCAGTTCTTC.

The chain uses TRBV27 and TRBJ1-3; 9 bases are a match to TRBD1. The V segment lost 4 bases and the J segment 4 bases; nucleotides outside the gene matches: 14. In germline, CDR1 is MNHEY, CDR2 SMNVEV (reference sequence). This CDR3 has 18 residues. CDR3 region: CASSSRPFTGTGGNTIYF. In DNA form, the CDR3 reads TGTGCCAGCAGTTCCAGACCATTCACCGGGACAGGGGGAAACACCATATATTTT.

The chain is built from TRBV7-2 and TRBJ2-5, with a tentative D call TRBD1 (6 bases). Germline CDR1 reads SGHTA; CDR2 reads FQGNSA. The V gene lost 0 bases and the J gene lost 2 bases, with 10 bases spanning the gap. The CDR3 length is 15 residues. The CDR3 DNA reads TGTGCCAGCAGCTTAGCCTCGACAGGACAAGAGACCCAGTACTTC. As protein: CASSLASTGQETQYF.